This entry concerns a single T cell receptor (beta chain). What it binds is not known. Though probably carrying unrecorded immune exposures, donors were nominally healthy at sampling. This CDR3 region has 14 residues. V lost 5 bases to trimming and J lost 2 bases, with 12 bases between them. Per germline, CDR1 SGHNT and CDR2 YYREEE (reference sequence). The PCR had 60 Vbeta and 13 Jbeta primers. Under the authors' procedure: A later analysis counted around 74 million unique TCR beta chains, some 12 million shared. Some clones are missing from TCRdb's copy, which holds only in-frame ones; the method was immunoSEQ multiplex PCR. V and J calls and clone size come straight from that table; D and trimming were deduced from the DNA. The data show about 120,000 clones, approximately 74% seen once. The sample comes from a study of cytomegalovirus exposure and HLA in healthy donors. The study's findings and limits: Later on, an analysis found that several of the most significant clusters appeared to be linked to common viral pathogens, which included parvovirus B19. Listed as cytomegalovirus-associated were 164 TCR beta chains.

The J gene is TRBJ2-3, the V gene TRBV5-4, with D possibly matching TRBD1 (6 bases). The sequenced sample consisted of PBMCs. This clonotype was obtained from a man in his forties or fifties in good health and CMV-seropositive. CDR3 in DNA: TGTGCCAGCAGAGGACAGCTATCCACAGATACGCAGTATTTT. Its translation: CASRGQLSTDTQYF.